The rows below give T cell receptor beta chains drawn from one sample of a study of identical twins. TCRdb re-derived calls from the 5' RACE reads in MiXCR, one entry per CDR3 protein. This sample yields more than 400,000 distinct CDR3 sequences, of which 15% are seen a single time; more than 0.4% belongs to the top ten. Separately, the same data were catalogued under a study of yellow fever vaccine responses in identical twins.

The sequenced material came from CD4+ T cells sorted from blood. The receptor source for this set is a woman aged 18-29 years in good health. The CDR3 runs from the conserved cysteine through the conserved F or W. The D gene is left open where the match is weak. Only part of the rows carry a size: once, few, many, or a class if the clone is expanded.

d_call j_call clone_size v_call cdr3_nt cdr3_aa
- TRBJ1-5 - TRBV6-1 TGTGCCAGCAGTCCCTCAACAGGGCTCAATCAGCCCCAGCATTTT CASSPSTGLNQPQHF
- TRBJ2-3 - TRBV2 TGTGCCAGCAGTGTTTCGAGAGCAGATACGCAGTATTTT CASSVSRADTQYF
- TRBJ1-6 - TRBV10-3 TGTGCCATCAGTGAACAACTTAATTCACCCCTCCACTTT CAISEQLNSPLHF
TRBD1 TRBJ2-1 few TRBV10-3 TGTGCCATCAGGGACAGGCCATACAATGAGCAGTTCTTC CAIRDRPYNEQFF
- TRBJ2-2 few TRBV11-2 TGTGCCAGCAGCTCCGTGGGTGGGAACACCGGGGAGCTGTTTTTT CASSSVGGNTGELFF
TRBD2 TRBJ2-5 - TRBV5-5 TGTGCCAGCAGCCCGACTAGCCTACAAGAGACCCAGTACTTC CASSPTSLQETQYF
TRBD2 TRBJ2-5 - TRBV7-2 TGTGCCAGCAGCACGGGGGGACTGCGACTAAAAGAGACCCAGTACTTC CASSTGGLRLKETQYF
TRBD1 TRBJ2-1 - TRBV7-9 TGTGCCAGCAGCTTACAGGGGGCGAGCCATGAGCAGTTCTTC CASSLQGASHEQFF
TRBD2 TRBJ2-1 many TRBV3-1 TGTGCCAGCAGAGGCGGCGGGAGCTCCTACAATGAGCAGTTCTTC CASRGGGSSYNEQFF
- TRBJ1-5 few TRBV11-2 TGTGCCAGCAGCTTCGACAGTAGCAATCAGCCCCAGCATTTT CASSFDSSNQPQHF
TRBD1 TRBJ2-2 - TRBV20-1 TGCAGTGCGTGGACAGGGATCACCGGGGAGCTGTTTTTT CSAWTGITGELFF
- TRBJ1-1 - TRBV19 TGTGCCAGTAGTATTGGGTTGAGGCACAGCGCCGAGCCCAACTCGAACACTGAAGCTTTCTTT CASSIGLRHSAEPNSNTEAFF
TRBD1 TRBJ1-2 - TRBV5-1 TGCGCCAGCAGCTCGTTCGGGACAGGGGCGGAGTATGGCTACACCTTC CASSSFGTGAEYGYTF
TRBD2 TRBJ2-1 - TRBV10-2 TGCGCCAGCACAGGGACTAGCGGGACTAGCTCCTACAATGAGCAGTTCTTC CASTGTSGTSSYNEQFF
TRBD2 TRBJ2-5 few TRBV11-2 TGTGCCAGCAGACCCACGACTAGCGGGGGCCCCGGGGCCCAGTACTTC CASRPTTSGGPGAQYF